What follows are 10 T cell receptor beta chains derived from one specimen sequenced in a study of shared clonotypes between healthy human individuals. Sequencing used immunoSEQ multiplex PCR; TCRdb keeps in-frame clones, though not all of them. The data show under 2,500,000 clones, approximately 94% seen once. Sequencing used naive CD4+ T cells sorted from blood. Specified subset: CD45RA+ positively selected. These receptors originate from a man between 18 and 35 years old in good health.

The gene calls are TRBV5-4 and TRBJ2-1; D is possibly TRBD1 or TRBD2 (5 bases each). V shed 1 base and J shed 7 bases, with 15 bases lying between them. In germline, CDR1 is SGHNT, CDR2 YYREEE (reference sequence). The CDR3 has 15 residues. CDR3 sequence (DNA): TGTGCCAGCAGCTTGCAGGGACGGGTAGGAAATGAGCAGTTCTTC. Amino acids: CASSLQGRVGNEQFF.

This clone has only a few counts. The chain has TRBV12-5 and TRBJ2-3; 8 bases map to TRBD2. Germline trimming cut 1 base from V and 10 bases from J; bases unmatched to any gene: 13. The CDR3 sequence is 16 residues long. CDR1 and CDR2 from the germline V gene are LGHNT and FRNRAP. CDR3: CASGLERPTTSVSQYF. CDR3 nucleotide sequence: TGTGCTAGTGGTTTGGAGCGACCCACGACTAGCGTGTCGCAGTATTTT.

This chain links TRBV4-3 with TRBJ2-4, with D possibly being TRBD1 (7 bases). Trimming removed 0 bases from V and 0 bases from J, with 15 bases in between. Germline lookup yields CDR1 LGHNA and CDR2 YSLEER. This CDR3 spans 18 amino acids. As DNA, the CDR3 is TGCGCCAGCAGCCAAGATCAGGGGGGATCACTAGCCAAAAACATTCAGTACTTC. It codes for CASSQDQGGSLAKNIQYF.

This rearrangement joins TRBV19 to TRBJ2-4; no clear D gene. The V end was cut by 6 bases, the J end by 0 bases, with 15 bases between. Germline CDR1 LNHDA, CDR2 SQIVND (reference sequence). This CDR3 is built from 16 residues. CDR3 residues: CASRRNDLLAKNIQYF. The CDR3 region has the DNA TGTGCCAGTAGGCGGAACGACCTACTAGCCAAAAACATTCAGTACTTC.

For this clone: The same CDR3 is also encoded by other DNA sequences in this sample. The J gene is TRBJ2-1, the V gene TRBV5-1; D is perhaps TRBD2 (5 bases). CDR3 length: 12 amino acids. In germline, CDR1 is SGHRS, CDR2 YFSETQ. V lost 1 base, J lost 6 bases, and 5 bases lay in between. The CDR3 is CASSLSGNEQFF. CDR3 bases: TGCGCCAGCAGCTTGAGCGGCAATGAGCAGTTCTTC. The full variable domain, with the rest looked up from reference TRBV5-1 and TRBJ2-1, is KAGVTQTPRYLIKTRGQQVTLSCSPISGHRSVSWYQQTPGQGLQFLFEYFSETQRNKGNFPGRFSGRQFSNSRSEMNVSTLELGDSALYLCASSLSGNEQFFGPGTRLTVL.

The rearrangement uses TRBV2 and TRBJ1-1; 9 bases agree with TRBD1. Germline assignment: CDR1 SNHLY and CDR2 FYNNEI. J lost 6 bases, V lost 7 bases, and 6 bases had no gene match. The CDR3 loop spans 13 amino acids. In nucleotides, the CDR3 is TGTGCCAGCACTGGGACAGGGTTCGCTGAAGCTTTCTTT. Amino acid sequence: CASTGTGFAEAFF.

This chain connects TRBV10-1 to TRBJ1-1, with D hard to call. Trimming removed 6 bases at V and 11 bases at J, with 19 bases between. CDR1 is WNHNN, CDR2 SYGVQD, per germline (reference sequence). The CDR3 is 13 residues long. The DNA for the CDR3 is TGCGCCAGCAGCCCCGACGGGCTATCCGACGCTTTCTTT. Translation gives CASSPDGLSDAFF.

This clone was recorded a few times. Other DNA sequences within the sample encode an identical CDR3. The chain employs TRBV2 and TRBJ1-5, with D possibly being TRBD1 (6 bases). This CDR3 contains 13 residues. Trimming removed 2 bases from V and 4 bases from J, with 6 bases in between. Per germline, CDR1 SNHLY and CDR2 FYNNEI. The CDR3 loop reads CASSEQGNQPQHF. For the CDR3, the DNA is TGTGCCAGCAGTGAACAGGGGAATCAGCCCCAGCATTTT.

Details on this clone: This specimen includes other DNA sequences encoding the same CDR3. The chain links TRBV7-9 to TRBJ2-2; D gene unclear. The CDR3 spans 13 residues. Germline V gives CDR1 SEHNR, CDR2 FQNEAQ (reference sequence). The V and J ends lost 4 bases and 0 bases respectively, with 3 bases between them. Written as DNA, the CDR3 is TGTGCCAGCAGCTCCCCGAACACCGGGGAGCTGTTTTTT. Translating gives CASSSPNTGELFF.

This clone was counted once. V usage is TRBV7-6 and J usage is TRBJ1-3; no clear D gene. Germline V gene lookup returns CDR1 SGHVS and CDR2 FNYEAQ. With 0 bases removed from V and 4 bases from J, the gap between germline ends came to 13 bases. The CDR3 is made up of 16 amino acids. For the CDR3, the DNA is TGTGCCAGCAGCTTAGCAACCGGGGTAGTAGGAAACACCATATATTTT. Protein sequence: CASSLATGVVGNTIYF.